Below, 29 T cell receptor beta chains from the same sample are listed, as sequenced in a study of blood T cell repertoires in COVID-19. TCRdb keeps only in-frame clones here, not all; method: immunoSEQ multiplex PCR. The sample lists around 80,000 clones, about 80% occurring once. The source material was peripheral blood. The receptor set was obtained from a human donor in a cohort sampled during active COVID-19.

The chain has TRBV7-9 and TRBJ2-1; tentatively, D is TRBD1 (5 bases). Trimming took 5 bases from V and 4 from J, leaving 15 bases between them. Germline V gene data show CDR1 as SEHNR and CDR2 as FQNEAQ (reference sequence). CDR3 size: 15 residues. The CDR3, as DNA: TGTGCCAGCAGCCCGCATGGGGCCCCTTACAATGAGCAGTTCTTC. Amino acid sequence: CASSPHGAPYNEQFF.

The CDR3 nucleotides read TGTGCCAGCTCACCCGACAGGGGAGAGACCCAGTACTTC. This codes for CASSPDRGETQYF. The chain employs TRBV18 and TRBJ2-5, with TRBD1 matching over 8 bases. Germline V gene data show CDR1 as KGHSH and CDR2 as LQKENI. The CDR3 extends over 13 amino acids. V lost 3 bases and J lost 4; bases outside the gene matches: 1.

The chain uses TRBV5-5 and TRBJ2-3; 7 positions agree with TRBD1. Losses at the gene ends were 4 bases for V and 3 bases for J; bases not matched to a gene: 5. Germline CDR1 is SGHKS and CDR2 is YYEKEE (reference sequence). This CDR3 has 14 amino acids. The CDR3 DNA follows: TGTGCCAGCAGCCTGGGACAGTGGACAGATACGCAGTATTTT. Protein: CASSLGQWTDTQYF.

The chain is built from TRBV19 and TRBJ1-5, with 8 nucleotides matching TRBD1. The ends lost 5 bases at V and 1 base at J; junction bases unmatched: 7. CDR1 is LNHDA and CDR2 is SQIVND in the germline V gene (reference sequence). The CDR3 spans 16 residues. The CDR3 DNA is TGTGCCAGTAGTCCGTACCGGGACAGGAGCAATCAGCCCCAGCATTTT. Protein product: CASSPYRDRSNQPQHF.

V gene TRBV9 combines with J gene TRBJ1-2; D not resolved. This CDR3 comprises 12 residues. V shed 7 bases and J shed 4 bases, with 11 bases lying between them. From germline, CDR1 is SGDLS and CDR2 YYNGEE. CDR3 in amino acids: CASSPVPYGYTF. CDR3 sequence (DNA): TGTGCCAGCTCCCCGGTCCCCTATGGCTACACCTTC. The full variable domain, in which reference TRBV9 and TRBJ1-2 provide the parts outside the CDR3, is DSGVTQTPKHLITATGQRVTLRCSPRSGDLSVYWYQQSLDQGLQFLIQYYNGEERAKGNILERFSAQQFPDLHSELNLSSLELGDSALYFCASSPVPYGYTFGSGTRLTVV.

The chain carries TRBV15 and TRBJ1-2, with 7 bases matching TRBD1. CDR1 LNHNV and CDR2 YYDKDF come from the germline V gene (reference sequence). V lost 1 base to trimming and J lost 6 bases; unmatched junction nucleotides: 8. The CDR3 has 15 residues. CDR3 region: CATSRALGQVHGYTF. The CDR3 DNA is TGTGCCACCAGCAGAGCCCTTGGACAGGTGCATGGCTACACCTTC.

The CDR3 here is CSGLGLAGGPSDTQYF. In DNA form, the CDR3 reads TGCAGCGGCCTGGGACTAGCGGGGGGGCCATCAGATACGCAGTATTTT. This chain uses TRBV29-1 with TRBJ2-3; 16 nucleotides line up with TRBD2. V was clipped by 7 bases and J by 4 bases; unmatched bases: 8. The CDR3 consists of 16 residues. From germline, CDR1 is SQVTM and CDR2 ANQGSEA.

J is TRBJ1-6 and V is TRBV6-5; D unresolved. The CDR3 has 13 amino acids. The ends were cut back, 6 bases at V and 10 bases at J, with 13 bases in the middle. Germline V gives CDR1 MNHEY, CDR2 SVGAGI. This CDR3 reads CASRRGGDSPLHF. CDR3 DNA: TGTGCCAGCAGGCGGGGAGGAGACTCACCCCTCCACTTT.

CDR3 sequence reads: CASSPGTVYEQYF. CDR3 coding DNA: TGCGCCAGCAGCCCAGGGACAGTGTACGAGCAGTACTTC. The chain links TRBV5-1 to TRBJ2-7; 7 positions match TRBD1. CDR1 and CDR2 (germline): SGHRS, YFSETQ. V shed 4 bases, J shed 4 bases, and the junction held 5 bases outside the gene matches. CDR3 size: 13 residues.

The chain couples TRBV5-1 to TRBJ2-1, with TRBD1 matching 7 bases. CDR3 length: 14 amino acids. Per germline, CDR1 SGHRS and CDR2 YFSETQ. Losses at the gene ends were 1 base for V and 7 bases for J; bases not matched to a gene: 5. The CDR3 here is CASSLPRGSNEQFF. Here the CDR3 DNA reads TGCGCCAGCAGCTTGCCCAGGGGGAGTAATGAGCAGTTCTTC. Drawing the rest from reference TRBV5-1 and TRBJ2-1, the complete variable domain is KAGVTQTPRYLIKTRGQQVTLSCSPISGHRSVSWYQQTPGQGLQFLFEYFSETQRNKGNFPGRFSGRQFSNSRSEMNVSTLELGDSALYLCASSLPRGSNEQFFGPGTRLTVL.

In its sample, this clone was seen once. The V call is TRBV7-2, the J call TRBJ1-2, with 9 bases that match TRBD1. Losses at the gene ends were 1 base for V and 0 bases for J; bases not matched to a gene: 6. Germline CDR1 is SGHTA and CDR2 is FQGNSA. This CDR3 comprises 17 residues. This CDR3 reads CASSLVQGARTNYGYTF. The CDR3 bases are TGTGCCAGCAGCTTAGTACAGGGGGCGCGAACTAACTATGGCTACACCTTC.

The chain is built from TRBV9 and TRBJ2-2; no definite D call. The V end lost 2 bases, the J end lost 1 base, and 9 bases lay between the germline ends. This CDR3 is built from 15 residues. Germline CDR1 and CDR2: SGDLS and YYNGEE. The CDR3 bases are TGTGCCAGCAGCGTGACTCTTAAGAACACCGGGGAGCTGTTTTTT. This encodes CASSVTLKNTGELFF.

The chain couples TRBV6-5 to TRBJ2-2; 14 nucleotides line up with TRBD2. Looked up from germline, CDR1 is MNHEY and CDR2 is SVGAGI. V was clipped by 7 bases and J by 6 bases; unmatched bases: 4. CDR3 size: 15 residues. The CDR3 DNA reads TGTGCCAGCATGACTAGCGGGAGGGCCTCCGGGGAGCTGTTTTTT. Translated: CASMTSGRASGELFF.

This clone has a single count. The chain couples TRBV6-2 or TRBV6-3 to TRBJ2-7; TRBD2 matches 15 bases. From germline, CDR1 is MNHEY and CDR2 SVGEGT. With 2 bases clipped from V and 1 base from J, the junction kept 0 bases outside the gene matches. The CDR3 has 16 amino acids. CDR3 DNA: TGTGCCAGCAGTTACGGGACTAGCGGGAGGTCCTACGAGCAGTACTTC. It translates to CASSYGTSGRSYEQYF.

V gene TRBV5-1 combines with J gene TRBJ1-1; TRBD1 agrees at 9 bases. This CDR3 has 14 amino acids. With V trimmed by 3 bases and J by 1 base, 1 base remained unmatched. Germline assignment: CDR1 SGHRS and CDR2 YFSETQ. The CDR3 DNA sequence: TGCGCCAGCAGCTGGGGACAGGGGAACACTGAAGCTTTCTTT. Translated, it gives CASSWGQGNTEAFF.

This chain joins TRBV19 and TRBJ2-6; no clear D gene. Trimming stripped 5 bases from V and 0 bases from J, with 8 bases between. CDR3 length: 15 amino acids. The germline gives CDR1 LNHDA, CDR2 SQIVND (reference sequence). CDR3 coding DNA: TGTGCCAGTAGTTTTCTAGGCTCTGGGGCCAACGTCCTGACTTTC. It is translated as CASSFLGSGANVLTF. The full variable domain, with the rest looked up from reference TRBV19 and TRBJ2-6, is DGGITQSPKYLFRKEGQNVTLSCEQNLNHDAMYWYRQDPGQGLRLIYYSQIVNDFQKGDIAEGYSVSREKKESFPLTVTSAQKNPTAFYLCASSFLGSGANVLTFGAGSRLTVL.

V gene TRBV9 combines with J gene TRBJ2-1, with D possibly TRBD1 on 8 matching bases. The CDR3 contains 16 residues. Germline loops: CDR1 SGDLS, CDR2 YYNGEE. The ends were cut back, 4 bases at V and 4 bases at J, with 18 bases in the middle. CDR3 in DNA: TGTGCCAGCAGCCTTACCGGACAGGGAGGGTACAATGAGCAGTTCTTC. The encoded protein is CASSLTGQGGYNEQFF.

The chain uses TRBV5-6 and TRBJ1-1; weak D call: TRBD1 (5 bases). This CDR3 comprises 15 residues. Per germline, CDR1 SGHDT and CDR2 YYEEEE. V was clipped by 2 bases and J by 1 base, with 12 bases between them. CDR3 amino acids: CASSFRPGGNTEAFF. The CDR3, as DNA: TGTGCCAGCAGCTTCCGACCGGGGGGGAACACTGAAGCTTTCTTT.

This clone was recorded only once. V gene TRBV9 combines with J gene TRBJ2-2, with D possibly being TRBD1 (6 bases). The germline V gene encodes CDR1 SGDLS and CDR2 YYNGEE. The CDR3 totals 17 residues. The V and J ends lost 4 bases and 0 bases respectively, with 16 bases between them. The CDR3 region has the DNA TGTGCCAGCAGCTTCCCACTGGGACAACCGAACACCGGGGAGCTGTTTTTT. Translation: CASSFPLGQPNTGELFF. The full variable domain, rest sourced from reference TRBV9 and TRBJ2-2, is DSGVTQTPKHLITATGQRVTLRCSPRSGDLSVYWYQQSLDQGLQFLIQYYNGEERAKGNILERFSAQQFPDLHSELNLSSLELGDSALYFCASSFPLGQPNTGELFFGEGSRLTVL.

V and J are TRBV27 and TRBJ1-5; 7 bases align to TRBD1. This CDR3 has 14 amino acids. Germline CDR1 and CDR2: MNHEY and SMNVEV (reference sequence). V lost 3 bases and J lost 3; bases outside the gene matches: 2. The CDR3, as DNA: TGTGCCAGCAGTTTTGGACAGGTCAATCAGCCCCAGCATTTT. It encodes CASSFGQVNQPQHF.

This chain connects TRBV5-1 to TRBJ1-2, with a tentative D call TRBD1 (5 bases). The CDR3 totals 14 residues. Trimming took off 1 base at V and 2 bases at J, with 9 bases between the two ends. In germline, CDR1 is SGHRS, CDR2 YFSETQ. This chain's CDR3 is CASSLMEGNYGYTF. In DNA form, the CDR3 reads TGCGCCAGCAGCTTGATGGAGGGGAACTATGGCTACACCTTC.

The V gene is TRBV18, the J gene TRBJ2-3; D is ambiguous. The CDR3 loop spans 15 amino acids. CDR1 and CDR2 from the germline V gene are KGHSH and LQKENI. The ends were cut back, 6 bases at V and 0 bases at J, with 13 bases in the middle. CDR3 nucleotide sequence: TGTGCCAGCTCGTGGTGGAAGACTAGCACAGATACGCAGTATTTT. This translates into CASSWWKTSTDTQYF.

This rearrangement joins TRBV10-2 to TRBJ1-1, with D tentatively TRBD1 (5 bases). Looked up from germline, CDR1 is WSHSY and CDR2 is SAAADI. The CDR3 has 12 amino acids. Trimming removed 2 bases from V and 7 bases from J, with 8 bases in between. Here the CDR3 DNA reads TGCGCCAGCAGTGAGCCTACAGGTGAAGCTTTCTTT. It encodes CASSEPTGEAFF.

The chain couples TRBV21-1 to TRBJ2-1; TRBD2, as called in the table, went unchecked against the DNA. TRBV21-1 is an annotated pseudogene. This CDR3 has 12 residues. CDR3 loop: CARRLTNNEQFF. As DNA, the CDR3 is TGTGCCAGGAGACTAACCAACAATGAGCAGTTCTTC.

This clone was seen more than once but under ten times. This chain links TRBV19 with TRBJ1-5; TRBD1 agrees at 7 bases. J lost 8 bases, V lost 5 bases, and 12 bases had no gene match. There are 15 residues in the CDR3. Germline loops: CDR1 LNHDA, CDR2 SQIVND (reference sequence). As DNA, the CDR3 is TGTGCCAGTAGTGTTACGACAGGGTTCCCTGAGCCCCAGCATTTT. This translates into CASSVTTGFPEPQHF.

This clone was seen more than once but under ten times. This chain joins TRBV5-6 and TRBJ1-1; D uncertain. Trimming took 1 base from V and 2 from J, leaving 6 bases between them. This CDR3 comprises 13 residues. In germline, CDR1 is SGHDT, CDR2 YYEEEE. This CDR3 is CASSLTANTEAFF. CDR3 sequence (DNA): TGTGCCAGCAGCTTGACTGCCAACACTGAAGCTTTCTTT.

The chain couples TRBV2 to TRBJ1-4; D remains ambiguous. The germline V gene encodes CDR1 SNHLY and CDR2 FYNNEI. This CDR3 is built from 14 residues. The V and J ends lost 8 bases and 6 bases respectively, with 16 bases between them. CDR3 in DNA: TGTGCCAGCCGAAGAGACAACGCCTATGAAAAACTGTTTTTT. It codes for CASRRDNAYEKLFF.

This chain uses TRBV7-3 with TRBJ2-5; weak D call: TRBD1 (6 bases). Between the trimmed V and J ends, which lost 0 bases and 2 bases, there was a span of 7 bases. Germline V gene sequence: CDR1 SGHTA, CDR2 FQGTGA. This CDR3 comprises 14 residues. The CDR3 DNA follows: TGTGCCAGCAGCTTAACAGGGACACAAGAGACCCAGTACTTC. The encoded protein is CASSLTGTQETQYF.

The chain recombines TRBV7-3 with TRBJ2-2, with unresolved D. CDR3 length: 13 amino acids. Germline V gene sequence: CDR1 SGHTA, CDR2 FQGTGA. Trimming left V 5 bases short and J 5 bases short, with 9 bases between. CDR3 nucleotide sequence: TGTGCCAGCAGCCCCGAGATTACCGGGGAGCTGTTTTTT. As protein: CASSPEITGELFF.